Detailed here is one TCR beta chain. Its antigen is not known. V shed 0 bases, J shed 0 bases, and the junction held 9 bases outside the gene matches. The CDR3 runs to 19 residues. CDR1 and CDR2 from the germline V gene are MNHEY and SVGAGI. This sample is drawn from a study of T-cell reconstitution after alpha-beta-depleted transplantation in children. Study-wide results and limits: Newly produced T cells mostly provided counts and TCRbeta diversity after one year, as hyperexpanded clones declined. There were reportedly several hundred expanded graft clones from which alpha-beta T cells came about two months after transplant. Some patients showed high day-60 TCRbeta diversity, which derived from surviving recipient T cells and thymic progenitors.

Preparation of the TCRbeta library involved a method that used unique molecular identifiers. TCRdb analysed the PCR reads with MiXCR anew, one entry per CDR3 protein. This table has 98,000 or so distinct CDR3 sequences, about a quarter appearing once. V and J are TRBV6-5 and TRBJ2-4; TRBD1 matches at 9 bases. The receptor was isolated from a boy younger than 10 with acute lymphoblastic leukemia, due to receive a stem cell transplant. The sequencing here drew on PBMCs, taken before TCRalphabeta/CD19-depleted stem cell transplant. The CDR3 reads CASSYSGTGTEGAKNIQYF. DNA of the CDR3: TGTGCCAGCAGTTACTCCGGGACAGGGACGGAGGGAGCCAAAAACATTCAGTACTTC.